These 21 T cell receptor beta chains were all obtained from the same sample, sequenced in a study of blood T cell repertoires in COVID-19. Generated by immunoSEQ multiplex PCR, the TCRdb table keeps only in-frame clones and is missing some. The data contain a few hundred thousand clones, approximately 92% of them singletons. The sequenced sample was peripheral blood. The source is a middle-aged woman who had recovered from COVID-19.

The gene calls are TRBV5-6 and TRBJ1-2, with 10 nucleotides matching TRBD1. The CDR3 has 15 amino acids. The V gene's germline CDR1 is SGHDT and CDR2 YYEEEE. The V segment lost 3 bases and the J segment 7 bases; nucleotides outside the gene matches: 9. The DNA for the CDR3 is TGTGCCAGCAGCTCTAAAGGACAGGGGGTGGTTGGCTACACCTTC. It yields the protein CASSSKGQGVVGYTF.

This chain joins TRBV28 and TRBJ2-3; D not certain. V shed 8 bases and J shed 5 bases, with 11 bases lying between them. The germline gives CDR1 MDHEN, CDR2 SYDVKM. The CDR3 has 12 residues. The DNA for the CDR3 is TGTGCCAGCGGCGGTAGGCAAGATACGCAGTATTTT. Translated, it gives CASGGRQDTQYF.

This clone came up once. The CDR3 coding sequence is TGTGCCAGCAGCCAAGGGCACAGGGGGACAGATACGCAGTATTTT. As protein: CASSQGHRGTDTQYF. The chain joins TRBV3-1 (or the pseudogene TRBV3-2) to TRBJ2-3; TRBD1 aligns across 8 bases. The ends lost 1 base at V and 3 bases at J; junction bases unmatched: 3. The CDR3 is made up of 15 amino acids. Germline-derived CDR1 and CDR2 are LGHDT and YNNKEL (reference sequence).

This chain links TRBV25-1 with TRBJ1-1; 9 bases fit TRBD1. The trim removed 5 bases at V and 4 bases at J, leaving 2 bases unmatched. Germline V CDR1 and CDR2: MGHDK, SYGVNS. This CDR3 contains 13 residues. CDR3: CASSSTGGTEAFF. In DNA, the CDR3 is TGTGCCAGCAGTTCGACAGGGGGCACTGAAGCTTTCTTT.

This clone has just one count. This sequence joins TRBV5-4 and TRBJ2-6; D is ambiguous. Trimming removed 4 bases at V and 4 bases at J, with 12 bases between. The CDR3 sequence is 15 residues long. Germline lookup yields CDR1 SGHNT and CDR2 YYREEE (reference sequence). This CDR3 is CASSGRRLGANVLTF. The CDR3 DNA follows: TGTGCCAGCAGCGGCCGCCGACTCGGGGCCAACGTCCTGACTTTC. Filled out from reference TRBV5-4 and TRBJ2-6, the complete variable domain reads ETGVTQSPTHLIKTRGQQVTLRCSSQSGHNTVSWYQQALGQGPQFIFQYYREEENGRGNFPPRFSGLQFPNYSSELNVNALELDDSALYLCASSGRRLGANVLTFGAGSRLTVL.

This rearrangement joins TRBV5-1 to TRBJ2-2, with 9 bases lining up with TRBD2. Germline V CDR1 and CDR2: SGHRS, YFSETQ. This CDR3 spans 17 amino acids. With V trimmed by 0 bases and J by 7 bases, 10 bases remained unmatched. CDR3 loop: CASSLGLAATYLGELFF. The DNA for the CDR3 is TGCGCCAGCAGCTTGGGACTAGCGGCAACCTATCTCGGGGAGCTGTTTTTT. Complete variable domain (other parts from reference TRBV5-1 and TRBJ2-2): KAGVTQTPRYLIKTRGQQVTLSCSPISGHRSVSWYQQTPGQGLQFLFEYFSETQRNKGNFPGRFSGRQFSNSRSEMNVSTLELGDSALYLCASSLGLAATYLGELFFGEGSRLTVL.

The rearrangement joins TRBV19 to TRBJ1-5, with 7 bases aligning to TRBD1. V lost 4 bases, J lost 4 bases, and 4 bases stayed unmatched. There are 14 residues in the CDR3. Germline assignment: CDR1 LNHDA and CDR2 SQIVND (reference sequence). The CDR3 nucleotides read TGTGCCAGTAGTACCGACAGGGTGAATCAGCCCCAGCATTTT. Protein product: CASSTDRVNQPQHF.

The chain employs TRBV5-1 and TRBJ2-5; D possibly corresponds to TRBD2 (6 bases). Trimming stripped 2 bases from V and 0 bases from J, with 11 bases between. Germline V CDR1 and CDR2: SGHRS, YFSETQ. The CDR3 loop spans 15 amino acids. CDR3 nucleotide sequence: TGCGCCAGCAGCTTAGGTAGCGGATACCAAGAGACCCAGTACTTC. Translating it yields CASSLGSGYQETQYF.

The J gene is TRBJ2-1, the V gene TRBV4-1; 7 bases map to TRBD2. Germline loops: CDR1 MGHRA, CDR2 YSYEKL. V lost 0 bases to trimming and J lost 10 bases; unmatched junction nucleotides: 3. The CDR3 loop spans 13 amino acids. CDR3 loop: CASSQDGAGEQFF. In DNA form, the CDR3 reads TGCGCCAGCAGCCAAGATGGAGCGGGGGAGCAGTTCTTC.

V gene TRBV12-3 or TRBV12-4 combines with J gene TRBJ2-2; 8 bases fit TRBD2. The CDR3 sequence is 13 residues long. V trimming: 6 bases; J trimming: 13 bases; junction bases outside the gene matches: 10. For the CDR3, the DNA is TGTGCCAGCAGCTCGGGAGGGATAAATCGGCTGTTTTTT. Its protein product is CASSSGGINRLFF.

V and J are TRBV28 and TRBJ2-7; 8 bases agree with TRBD1. CDR3 length equals 13 residues. The V segment lost 6 bases and the J segment 0 bases; nucleotides outside the gene matches: 1. Looked up from germline, CDR1 is MDHEN and CDR2 is SYDVKM. The CDR3 DNA reads as TGTGCCAGCAGCAGGGGGCCCTCCTACGAGCAGTACTTC. Its translation is CASSRGPSYEQYF.

The chain is built from TRBV21-1 and TRBJ1-5; whether TRBD1, the table's D call, matches the DNA was not checked. TRBV21-1 is an annotated pseudogene. This CDR3 contains 14 residues. The CDR3 is CAVIQGKPHQPQHF. DNA for the CDR3: TGTGCCGTAATACAGGGGAAGCCTCATCAGCCCCAGCATTTT.

The rearrangement uses TRBV18 and TRBJ2-4; tentative D call: TRBD2 (6 bases). V was shortened by 5 bases and J by 4 bases, with 15 bases between the two germline ends. The CDR3 is 15 residues long. Germline V gives CDR1 KGHSH, CDR2 LQKENI. CDR3 DNA: TGTGCCAGCTCATCCATACCGGGAGATAAAAACATTCAGTACTTC. Amino acid sequence: CASSSIPGDKNIQYF.

The CDR3 sequence: CASSLPGHTTGELFF. The CDR3 DNA is TGTGCCAGCAGCCTACCGGGACATACCACCGGGGAGCTGTTTTTT. The rearrangement links TRBV3-1 (or the pseudogene TRBV3-2) to TRBJ2-2; tentative D call: TRBD1 (6 bases). This CDR3 has 15 amino acids. Germline V lookup: CDR1 LGHDT, CDR2 YNNKEL (reference sequence). V shed 4 bases and J shed 4 bases, with 13 bases lying between them.

To note about this clone: Other DNA sequences in this sample translate to the same CDR3. The rearrangement uses TRBV9 and TRBJ1-2, with D unresolved. In germline, CDR1 is SGDLS, CDR2 YYNGEE. The V end lost 0 bases, the J end lost 2 bases, and 5 bases lay between the germline ends. The CDR3 has 13 amino acids. CDR3 in amino acids: CASSVGLNYGYTF. The CDR3 DNA sequence: TGTGCCAGCAGCGTAGGACTGAACTATGGCTACACCTTC.

The chain joins TRBV11-3 to TRBJ2-5, with TRBD2 identical over 9 bases. The ends lost 3 bases at V and 4 bases at J; junction bases unmatched: 9. Germline lookup yields CDR1 SGHNT and CDR2 YENEEA. CDR3 size: 16 residues. The CDR3 DNA is TGTGCCAGCAGCTTTTCCATAGCGGGAGCCCGAGAGACCCAGTACTTC. It translates to CASSFSIAGARETQYF. Variable domain in full (rest from reference TRBV11-3 and TRBJ2-5): EAGVVQSPRYKIIEKKQPVAFWCNPISGHNTLYWYLQNLGQGPELLIRYENEEAVDDSQLPKDRFSAERLKGVDSTLKIQPAELGDSAVYLCASSFSIAGARETQYFGPGTRLLVL.

The V gene is TRBV5-6, the J gene TRBJ1-5; 7 bases agree with TRBD1. Unmatched junction bases numbered 5, after V lost 1 base and J lost 4 bases. Germline CDR1 is SGHDT and CDR2 is YYEEEE. This CDR3 is built from 15 residues. Here the CDR3 DNA reads TGTGCCAGCAGCTTGAAGGACAGGTATAATCAGCCCCAGCATTTT. Amino acids: CASSLKDRYNQPQHF.

This sequence joins TRBV19 and TRBJ1-3; the D is unclear. The CDR3 spans 14 residues. Between the trimmed V and J ends, which lost 8 bases and 0 bases, there was a span of 11 bases. Germline assignment: CDR1 LNHDA and CDR2 SQIVND (reference sequence). The CDR3 DNA sequence: TGTGCCAGTGCCGAGGAGGACTCTGGAAACACCATATATTTT. This encodes CASAEEDSGNTIYF.

This chain links TRBV5-5 with TRBJ1-1, with a tentative D call TRBD1 (6 bases). The V and J ends lost 0 bases and 6 bases respectively, with 12 bases between them. This CDR3 has 14 amino acids. Germline loops: CDR1 SGHKS, CDR2 YYEKEE (reference sequence). The CDR3 loop is CASSLGQGFAEAFF. The CDR3 DNA reads TGTGCCAGCAGCTTGGGGCAGGGGTTCGCTGAAGCTTTCTTT.

The chain links TRBV30 to TRBJ2-6, with a tentative D call TRBD1 (6 bases). This CDR3 is built from 14 residues. Germline V gene sequence: CDR1 GTSNPN, CDR2 SVGIG (reference sequence). V gave up 1 base and J gave up 3 bases, with 7 bases separating them. In DNA form, the CDR3 reads TGTGCCTGGAGTGAGGGGGTTGGGGCCAACGTCCTGACTTTC. It specifies CAWSEGVGANVLTF.

The chain carries TRBV11-2 and TRBJ1-2; TRBD1 matches at 7 bases. J lost 4 bases, V lost 1 base, and 6 bases had no gene match. CDR3 length equals 15 residues. CDR1 and CDR2 (germline): SGHAT, FQNNGV. Written as DNA, the CDR3 is TGTGCCAGCAGCTTAGTTTCGACAGGGTTCTATGGCTACACCTTC. This encodes CASSLVSTGFYGYTF.